This T cell receptor beta chain derives from a study of blood T cell repertoires in COVID-19. The wider study: PBMCs, B-cell-depleted T cells, or T cells provided the cDNA or gDNA that made up the material.

Germline CDR1 is SNHLY and CDR2 is FYNNEI. The CDR3 sequence is 15 residues long. Unmatched junction bases numbered 10, after V lost 4 bases and J lost 4 bases. Original processing notes: Estimated nucleated cell counts came from reference gene primer amplification. Here immunoSEQ multiplex PCR was the method, and the copy in TCRdb shows in-frame clones only, minus some. V and J calls and clone size are copied from that table; D and trimming were computed from the DNA. This table holds 350,000 to 400,000 clones, more than 80% found once. Sequencing was carried out using peripheral blood. The chain couples TRBV2 to TRBJ2-7; 7 nucleotides agree with TRBD1. The source of this sequence is a woman between 25 and 40 years old with COVID-19, enrolled during active disease. CDR3 DNA sequence: TGTGCCAGCAGTGTTGGGCAGGGGGATGGATACGAGCAGTACTTC. It translates to CASSVGQGDGYEQYF.